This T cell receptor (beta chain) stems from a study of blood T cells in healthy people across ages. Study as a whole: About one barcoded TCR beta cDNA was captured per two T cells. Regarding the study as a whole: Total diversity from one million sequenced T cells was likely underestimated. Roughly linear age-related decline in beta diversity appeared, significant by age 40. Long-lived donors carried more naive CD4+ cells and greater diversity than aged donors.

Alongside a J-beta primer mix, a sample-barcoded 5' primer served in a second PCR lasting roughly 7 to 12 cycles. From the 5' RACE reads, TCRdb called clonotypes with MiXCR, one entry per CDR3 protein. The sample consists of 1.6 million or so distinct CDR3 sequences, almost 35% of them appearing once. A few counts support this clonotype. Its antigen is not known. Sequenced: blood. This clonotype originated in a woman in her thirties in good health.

CDR3 in DNA: TGTGCCAGCAGTCCCAGCCGGGGGCGGAACTCCTACAATGAGCAGTTCTTC. Its translation: CASSPSRGRNSYNEQFF. The J gene is TRBJ2-1, the V gene TRBV7-2; D possibly uses TRBD1 or TRBD2 (6 bases each). Germline CDR1 reads SGHTA; CDR2 reads FQGNSA. Between the trimmed V and J ends, which lost 6 bases and 0 bases, there was a span of 18 bases. This CDR3 spans 17 amino acids.